Below, one T cell receptor beta chain is given with its context. The germline V gene has CDR1 SGDLS and CDR2 YYNGEE. The CDR3 runs to 16 residues. Between the trimmed V and J ends, which lost 5 bases and 3 bases, there was a span of 19 bases. The authors' processing: Scientists estimated how many nucleated cells there were by amplifying reference gene primers. Sequencing used immunoSEQ multiplex PCR; TCRdb keeps in-frame clones, though not all of them. The V and J calls and clone size come from that table; D and trimming were worked out from the DNA. The table lists roughly 120,000 clones, 80% to 90% of them singletons. The sample comes from a study of blood T cell repertoires in COVID-19. About the research overall: There were acute and convalescent COVID-19 samples, and they came from the United States, Italy and Spain. Nucleic acid was either cDNA or gDNA, and it came from T cells, B-cell-depleted T cells, or PBMCs.

The specimen sequenced was peripheral blood. This TCR derives from a man in his 70s with active or convalescent COVID-19. V is TRBV9 and J is TRBJ2-3; weak D call: TRBD2 (7 bases). The CDR3 DNA is TGTGCCAGCAGTCGTAGGGCGGGGGCCGAGACAGATACGCAGTATTTT. It codes for CASSRRAGAETDTQYF.